This T cell receptor beta chain was captured in a study of blood T cell repertoires in COVID-19. Study context: In each case, the material was cDNA or gDNA derived from T cells, B-cell-depleted T cells, or PBMCs.

V was pared by 2 bases and J by 3 bases, with 5 bases of the junction left unmatched. Per the germline V gene, CDR1 is SGHRS and CDR2 is YFSETQ. The CDR3 totals 14 residues. Study processing details: Amplification of reference gene primers was used by the study to estimate nucleated cell counts. The method was immunoSEQ multiplex PCR; TCRdb's version includes in-frame clones alone and lacks a portion of them. V and J calls and clone size are as listed in that table; D and trimming were resolved from the DNA. The sample contains more than 200,000 clones, less than 90% of which appear only once. This chain connects TRBV5-1 to TRBJ2-7; 7 positions match TRBD2. The sequencing sample was made of peripheral blood. The TCR was taken from a man aged 70-80 years with acute or convalescent COVID-19. CDR3: CASSLAGLNYEQYF. CDR3 DNA: TGCGCCAGCAGCTTAGCGGGACTGAACTACGAGCAGTACTTC.